These 17 T cell receptor beta chains originate from one sample sequenced in a study of shared clonotypes between healthy human individuals. The protocol was immunoSEQ multiplex PCR, while the TCRdb copy is restricted to in-frame clones and leaves out a portion. The data contain roughly 1.4 million clones, approximately 98.5% of them singletons. Sequenced material: naive CD4+ T cells sorted from blood. Subset given: CD45RA+ positively selected. The source of these receptors is a man aged 25 to 45 in good health.

The rearrangement uses TRBV28 and TRBJ2-7; no reliable D call. The CDR3 has 14 residues. Trimming took 2 bases from V and 5 from J, leaving 13 bases between them. Germline values: CDR1 MDHEN, CDR2 SYDVKM. The CDR3 sequence is CASSLGNDPDEQYF. CDR3 coding DNA: TGTGCCAGCAGTTTAGGGAACGACCCCGACGAGCAGTACTTC.

The chain has TRBV10-3 and TRBJ2-2, with TRBD1 identical over 8 bases. The germline CDR1 and CDR2 sequences are ENHRY and SYGVKD. This CDR3 comprises 16 residues. V dropped 6 bases and J dropped 2; count of bases not matched to a gene: 8. CDR3 nucleotide sequence: TGTGCCATCAGACCCGGGACAGGCCATAACACCGGGGAGCTGTTTTTT. It translates to CAIRPGTGHNTGELFF.

The gene calls are TRBV6-1 and TRBJ2-3; 11 positions match TRBD2. The length of the CDR3 is 16 residues. From germline, CDR1 is MNHNS and CDR2 SASEGT. V lost 1 base and J lost 5; bases outside the gene matches: 5. Written as DNA, the CDR3 is TGTGCCAGCAGTGAAGGGCTAGCGGGAGGAGTAGATACGCAGTATTTT. This encodes CASSEGLAGGVDTQYF.

J is TRBJ2-5 and V is TRBV2; D perhaps matches TRBD2 (6 bases). V lost 5 bases, J lost 3 bases, and 22 bases lay in between. Germline values: CDR1 SNHLY, CDR2 FYNNEI. The CDR3 extends over 17 amino acids. CDR3: CASSPRRPNGEEETQYF. The CDR3 DNA follows: TGTGCCAGCAGTCCCCGTCGCCCCAACGGGGAGGAAGAGACCCAGTACTTC.

This clone was seen just once. The sample carries other DNA sequences with the same CDR3. This chain connects TRBV9 to TRBJ1-3; D is possibly TRBD1 (5 bases). Trimming pared 1 base from V and 0 bases from J, leaving 5 bases between. From germline, CDR1 is SGDLS and CDR2 YYNGEE. This CDR3 contains 14 residues. The CDR3 is CASSVQGSGNTIYF. CDR3 in DNA: TGTGCCAGCAGCGTACAGGGCTCTGGAAACACCATATATTTT.

This chain connects TRBV28 to TRBJ1-1; the D is unclear. Germline V lookup: CDR1 MDHEN, CDR2 SYDVKM. The CDR3 is made up of 16 amino acids. V was cut by 3 bases and J by 4 bases, with 18 bases left in between. This CDR3 is CASSFKGWATATEAFF. The CDR3 nucleotides read TGTGCCAGCAGTTTCAAGGGTTGGGCGACCGCCACTGAAGCTTTCTTT.

This clone appeared once. The chain uses TRBV27 and TRBJ2-7; 7 bases line up with TRBD2. The length of the CDR3 is 16 residues. The germline gives CDR1 MNHEY, CDR2 SMNVEV (reference sequence). Trimming cost V 4 bases and J 2 bases; bases outside gene matches: 11. The CDR3 loop is CASSSPTSSITYEQYF. The CDR3 DNA reads TGTGCCAGCAGTTCCCCGACTAGCTCCATCACCTACGAGCAGTACTTC.

The chain is built from TRBV18 and TRBJ2-5; the D is unclear. The V and J ends lost 2 bases and 4 bases respectively, with 8 bases between them. This CDR3 is built from 13 residues. CDR1 KGHSH and CDR2 LQKENI come from the germline V gene. The CDR3, as DNA: TGTGCCAGCTCACCAACCTCACGAGAGACCCAGTACTTC. Translation gives CASSPTSRETQYF.

The chain combines TRBV7-2 with TRBJ2-6; D uncertain. Germline CDR1 and CDR2: SGHTA and FQGNSA. The CDR3 spans 16 residues. V gave up 5 bases and J gave up 2 bases, with 13 bases separating them. Written as DNA, the CDR3 is TGTGCCAGCAGCCTCCTCGGAGCAGCTGGGGCCAACGTCCTGACTTTC. This gives the protein CASSLLGAAGANVLTF.

Only one count was recorded for this clone. The CDR3 reads CASSLVRTDTQYF. CDR3 DNA: TGCGCCAGCAGCTTGGTTCGCACAGATACGCAGTATTTT. This chain joins TRBV5-1 and TRBJ2-3; D uncertain. Germline-derived CDR1 and CDR2 are SGHRS and YFSETQ. The CDR3 length is 13 residues. V lost 0 bases to trimming and J lost 1 base, with 3 bases between them.

V gene TRBV5-1 combines with J gene TRBJ2-1; D is unclear. Trimming removed 1 base from V and 4 bases from J, with 12 bases in between. Per the germline V gene, CDR1 is SGHRS and CDR2 is YFSETQ. The CDR3 spans 15 residues. CDR3 coding DNA: TGCGCCAGCAGCTTGAGTAGTGCACCTTACAATGAGCAGTTCTTC. It yields the protein CASSLSSAPYNEQFF.

In the case of this clone: Other DNA sequences in this sample translate to the same CDR3. V is TRBV29-1 and J is TRBJ1-5, with a possible D match to TRBD1 (5 bases). The germline gives CDR1 SQVTM, CDR2 ANQGSEA. This CDR3 comprises 12 residues. Trimming stripped 4 bases from V and 4 bases from J, with 8 bases between. The CDR3 DNA is TGCAGCGTTGTATCAGGGAATCAGCCCCAGCATTTT. It is translated as CSVVSGNQPQHF. Full variable domain (remainder filled in from reference TRBV29-1 and TRBJ1-5): SAVISQKPSRDICQRGTSLTIQCQVDSQVTMMFWYRQQPGQSLTLIATANQGSEATYESGFVIDKFPISRPNLTFSTLTVSNMSPEDSSIYLCSVVSGNQPQHFGDGTRLSIL.

The chain joins TRBV11-3 to TRBJ2-3, with 8 bases lining up with TRBD2. Germline V gene data show CDR1 as SGHNT and CDR2 as YENEEA. The length of the CDR3 is 18 residues. The V and J ends lost 5 bases and 11 bases, in that order; junction bases with no gene match: 24. The CDR3 nucleotides read TGTGCCAGCAGCCCTCCCATCGGGACTAGTTCAGTCTTCCCTTTGCAGTATTTT. Protein sequence: CASSPPIGTSSVFPLQYF.

The V and J genes are TRBV5-5 and TRBJ2-7, with D perhaps matching TRBD2 (6 bases). The germline V and J ends were trimmed by 4 bases and 0 bases, with 14 bases remaining between them. CDR3 size: 15 residues. Germline V lookup: CDR1 SGHKS, CDR2 YYEKEE (reference sequence). The CDR3 protein is CASSPAGFLSYEQYF. The CDR3 DNA sequence: TGTGCCAGCAGCCCGGCGGGGTTCCTCTCCTACGAGCAGTACTTC. Full variable domain (outside the CDR3, taken from reference TRBV5-5 and TRBJ2-7): DAGVTQSPTHLIKTRGQQVTLRCSPISGHKSVSWYQQVLGQGPQFIFQYYEKEERGRGNFPDRFSARQFPNYSSELNVNALLLGDSALYLCASSPAGFLSYEQYFGPGTRLTVT.

This chain uses TRBV2 with TRBJ2-7; D possibly uses TRBD1 or TRBD2 (5 bases each). The V end lost 5 bases, the J end lost 2 bases, and 16 bases lay between the germline ends. This CDR3 is 15 amino acids long. Germline CDR1 SNHLY, CDR2 FYNNEI. CDR3 amino acids: CASSHPGTATYEQYF. Here the CDR3 DNA reads TGTGCCAGCAGTCACCCCGGGACCGCTACCTACGAGCAGTACTTC.

The chain carries TRBV7-9 and TRBJ1-2; D is undetermined. Germline V CDR1 and CDR2: SEHNR, FQNEAQ (reference sequence). V lost 5 bases and J 2 bases, leaving 21 bases between the germline ends. This CDR3 spans 17 amino acids. CDR3 bases: TGTGCCAGCAGCCACCCCCGACACGCCGGTATAAACTATGGCTACACCTTC. Amino acids: CASSHPRHAGINYGYTF.

This clone showed up just once. The chain employs TRBV28 and TRBJ2-7; D is possibly TRBD1 (5 bases). Between the trimmed V and J ends, which lost 6 bases and 3 bases, there was a span of 12 bases. The germline V gene encodes CDR1 MDHEN and CDR2 SYDVKM. This CDR3 has 13 residues. CDR3 DNA: TGTGCCAGCAGGTTCAGGGTCGGCTACGAGCAGTACTTC. Its translation: CASRFRVGYEQYF.